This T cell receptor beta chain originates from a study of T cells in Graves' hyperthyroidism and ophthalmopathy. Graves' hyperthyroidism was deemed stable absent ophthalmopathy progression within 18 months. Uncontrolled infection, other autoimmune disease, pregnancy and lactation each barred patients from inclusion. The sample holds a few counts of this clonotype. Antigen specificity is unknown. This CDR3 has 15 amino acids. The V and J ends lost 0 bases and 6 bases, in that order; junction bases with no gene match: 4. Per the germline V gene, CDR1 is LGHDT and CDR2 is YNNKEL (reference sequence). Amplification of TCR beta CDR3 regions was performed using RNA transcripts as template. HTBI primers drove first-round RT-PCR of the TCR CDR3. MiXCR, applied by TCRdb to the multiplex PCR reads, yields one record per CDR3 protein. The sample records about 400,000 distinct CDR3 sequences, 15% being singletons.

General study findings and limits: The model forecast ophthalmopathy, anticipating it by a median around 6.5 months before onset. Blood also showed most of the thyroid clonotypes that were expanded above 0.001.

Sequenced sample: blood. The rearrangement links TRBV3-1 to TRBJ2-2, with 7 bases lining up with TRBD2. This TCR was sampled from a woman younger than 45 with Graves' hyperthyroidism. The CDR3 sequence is CASSQEGTKAGELFF. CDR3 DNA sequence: TGTGCCAGCAGCCAAGAGGGGACTAAGGCCGGGGAGCTGTTTTTT.